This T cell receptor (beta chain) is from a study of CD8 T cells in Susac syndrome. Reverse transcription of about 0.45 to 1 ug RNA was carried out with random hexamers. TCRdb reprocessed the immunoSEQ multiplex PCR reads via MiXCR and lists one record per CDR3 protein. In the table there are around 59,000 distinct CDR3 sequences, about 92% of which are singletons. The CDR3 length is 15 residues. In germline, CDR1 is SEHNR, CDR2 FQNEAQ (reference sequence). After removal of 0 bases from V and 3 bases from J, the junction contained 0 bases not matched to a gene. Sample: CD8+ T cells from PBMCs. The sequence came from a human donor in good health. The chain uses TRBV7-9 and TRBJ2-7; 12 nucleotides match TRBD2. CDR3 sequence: CASSLATSGSYEQYF. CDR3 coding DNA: TGTGCCAGCAGCTTAGCGACTAGCGGGAGCTACGAGCAGTACTTC. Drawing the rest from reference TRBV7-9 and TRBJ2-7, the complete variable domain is DTGVSQNPRHKITKRGQNVTFRCDPISEHNRLYWYRQTLGQGPEFLTYFQNEAQLEKSRLLSDRFSAERPKGSFSTLEIQRTEQGDSAMYLCASSLATSGSYEQYFGPGTRLTVT.